This is a list of T cell receptor beta chains from one sample in a study of spatial heterogeneity in lung cancer. One entry per CDR3 protein, called by TCRdb with MiXCR from the 5' RACE reads. The repertoire holds about 47,000 distinct CDR3 sequences, with approximately 12% as singletons. Material: PBMCs, obtained at follow-up. These receptor sequences come from a male donor with early-stage non-small cell lung cancer. Both conserved end residues are part of each CDR3. Each record gives: V gene, J gene, clone size, D gene, CDR3 protein, CDR3 DNA. D genes are given only for firm matches. The listing skips clone size in some rows; elsewhere it reads once, few, many or a size class.

V: TRBV2; J: TRBJ1-2; size: few; D: NA; CDR3: CASTFGQNYGYTF; DNA: TGTGCCAGCACGTTCGGACAGAACTATGGCTACACCTTC
V: TRBV27; J: TRBJ1-1; size: many; D: TRBD1; CDR3: CASKQGWRTEAFF; DNA: TGTGCCAGCAAACAGGGGTGGCGCACTGAAGCTTTCTTT
V: TRBV20-1; J: TRBJ1-1; size: NA; D: NA; CDR3: CSALGIVNTEAFF; DNA: TGCAGTGCTCTGGGGATAGTCAACACTGAAGCTTTCTTT
V: TRBV15; J: TRBJ2-7; size: few; D: NA; CDR3: CATSRDSGSEQYF; DNA: TGTGCCACCAGCAGAGATAGTGGTTCCGAGCAGTACTTC
V: TRBV7-2; J: TRBJ2-3; size: NA; D: TRBD2; CDR3: CASSSTGTTVSTDTQYF; DNA: TGTGCCAGCAGCTCAACGGGGACTACCGTAAGCACAGATACGCAGTATTTT
V: TRBV7-8; J: TRBJ1-1; size: NA; D: NA; CDR3: CASTEQVGSGAFF; DNA: TGTGCCAGCACTGAACAGGTCGGCTCCGGAGCTTTCTTT
V: TRBV20-1; J: TRBJ1-5; size: few; D: NA; CDR3: CSVSKRGVYSNQPQHF; DNA: TGCAGTGTAAGCAAAAGGGGAGTTTATAGCAATCAGCCCCAGCATTTT
V: TRBV11-2; J: TRBJ2-3; size: NA; D: NA; CDR3: CASGSGPSTDTQYF; DNA: TGTGCCAGCGGAAGCGGTCCTAGCACAGATACGCAGTATTTT
V: TRBV7-2; J: TRBJ1-1; size: many; D: TRBD1; CDR3: CASSWGQEGEAFF; DNA: TGTGCCAGCAGCTGGGGACAGGAGGGTGAAGCTTTCTTT
V: TRBV29-1; J: TRBJ2-1; size: NA; D: TRBD2; CDR3: CSVGIAGAINNEQFF; DNA: TGCAGCGTTGGTATAGCGGGAGCGATAAACAATGAGCAGTTCTTC
V: TRBV4-3; J: TRBJ1-4; size: many; D: NA; CDR3: CASSRKNGIANEKLFF; DNA: TGCGCCAGCAGCCGGAAAAATGGGATAGCTAATGAAAAACTGTTTTTT
V: TRBV6-5; J: TRBJ2-3; size: few; D: NA; CDR3: CASSYARAGDTQYF; DNA: TGTGCCAGCAGTTACGCCAGGGCGGGAGATACGCAGTATTTT
V: TRBV7-8; J: TRBJ2-3; size: few; D: NA; CDR3: CASSSHPGPSTDTQYF; DNA: TGTGCCAGCAGCTCGCACCCCGGCCCCAGCACAGATACGCAGTATTTT
V: TRBV5-1; J: TRBJ1-6; size: NA; D: NA; CDR3: CASTAQEGKNSPLHF; DNA: TGCGCCAGCACCGCCCAAGAGGGCAAGAATTCACCCCTCCACTTT
V: TRBV12-3/TRBV12-4; J: TRBJ1-2; size: many; D: NA; CDR3: CASSTLGEGYTF; DNA: TGTGCCAGCAGCACCCTGGGGGAGGGCTACACCTTC
V: TRBV5-1; J: TRBJ2-1; size: many; D: TRBD2; CDR3: CASSFSGGLYNEQFF; DNA: TGCGCCAGCAGCTTTAGCGGGGGCCTCTACAATGAGCAGTTCTTC
V: TRBV20-1; J: TRBJ1-5; size: NA; D: TRBD1; CDR3: CSATQGARNQPQHF; DNA: TGCAGTGCGACTCAGGGGGCGCGGAATCAGCCCCAGCATTTT
V: TRBV7-2; J: TRBJ1-2; size: NA; D: TRBD1; CDR3: CASSSTAGGNTF; DNA: TGTGCCAGCAGCTCAACGGCAGGGGGAAACACCTTC
V: TRBV6-1; J: TRBJ1-2; size: many; D: NA; CDR3: CASRNRNLGGYGYTF; DNA: TGTGCCAGCAGGAACAGGAATCTCGGAGGCTATGGCTACACCTTC
V: TRBV5-6; J: TRBJ2-3; size: NA; D: TRBD2; CDR3: CASSDSGEGGDTQYF; DNA: TGTGCCAGCAGCGACTCCGGGGAGGGCGGAGATACGCAGTATTTT
V: TRBV7-3; J: TRBJ2-3; size: few; D: NA; CDR3: CASSLNQGTDTQYF; DNA: TGTGCCAGCAGCTTAAATCAGGGCACAGATACGCAGTATTTT
V: TRBV12-3/TRBV12-4; J: TRBJ2-3; size: many; D: TRBD2; CDR3: CATASGSSTDTQYF; DNA: TGTGCCACTGCTAGCGGATCTAGCACAGATACGCAGTATTTT
V: TRBV19; J: TRBJ1-5; size: few; D: NA; CDR3: CASSTPGSWSNQPQHF; DNA: TGTGCCAGTAGTACTCCGGGGTCCTGGAGCAATCAGCCCCAGCATTTT
V: TRBV30; J: TRBJ1-5; size: many; D: NA; CDR3: CAWSVRGNQPQHF; DNA: TGTGCCTGGAGTGTTAGGGGCAATCAGCCCCAGCATTTT
V: TRBV21-1; J: TRBJ2-5; size: few; D: NA; CDR3: CASSKGESGDAQETQYF; DNA: TGTGCCAGCAGCAAAGGAGAGAGCGGAGACGCCCAAGAGACCCAGTACTTC
V: TRBV6-5; J: TRBJ2-1; size: once; D: TRBD1; CDR3: CASSYSGGWEQFF; DNA: TGTGCCAGCAGTTACTCAGGGGGCTGGGAGCAGTTCTTC
V: TRBV12-3/TRBV12-4; J: TRBJ2-6; size: medium-sized; D: NA; CDR3: CASTDPGSLYTSGANVLTF; DNA: TGTGCCAGCACCGACCCGGGGAGCCTGTACACCTCTGGGGCCAACGTCCTGACTTTC
V: TRBV20-1; J: TRBJ2-7; size: many; D: TRBD2; CDR3: CSARAPGLAAYEQYF; DNA: TGCAGTGCTAGAGCACCGGGACTAGCGGCCTACGAGCAGTACTTC
V: TRBV23-1; J: TRBJ2-7; size: NA; D: NA; CDR3: CASSLIGVRGENSYEQYF; DNA: TGCGCCAGCAGTCTGATAGGAGTCAGGGGCGAAAACTCCTACGAGCAGTACTTC
V: TRBV29-1; J: TRBJ2-3; size: many; D: NA; CDR3: CSVDAGPNTDTQYF; DNA: TGCAGCGTTGATGCGGGACCAAATACAGATACGCAGTATTTT
V: TRBV20-1; J: TRBJ1-2; size: many; D: NA; CDR3: CSARDPTKGIFGYTF; DNA: TGCAGTGCTAGAGACCCCACTAAGGGGATTTTCGGCTACACCTTC
V: TRBV6-2/TRBV6-3; J: TRBJ2-1; size: NA; D: TRBD2; CDR3: CASTPLGGEYNEQFF; DNA: TGTGCCAGCACCCCACTGGGGGGGGAATACAATGAGCAGTTCTTC
V: TRBV12-3/TRBV12-4; J: TRBJ2-1; size: many; D: TRBD2; CDR3: CASSLRRRGLALSPYNEQFF; DNA: TGTGCCAGCAGTTTGAGACGTCGGGGACTAGCGCTCAGCCCCTACAATGAGCAGTTCTTC
V: TRBV28; J: TRBJ2-7; size: NA; D: TRBD1; CDR3: CASSSNGQGLTYEQYF; DNA: TGTGCCAGCAGTTCCAACGGACAGGGGTTGACCTACGAGCAGTACTTC
V: TRBV7-3; J: TRBJ2-6; size: few; D: NA; CDR3: CASSSQSSGANVLTF; DNA: TGTGCCAGCAGCTCCCAGAGCTCTGGGGCCAACGTCCTGACTTTC
V: TRBV5-1; J: TRBJ1-2; size: many; D: TRBD1; CDR3: CASNLQGANRDGYTF; DNA: TGCGCCAGCAACCTCCAGGGGGCGAATAGGGATGGCTACACCTTC
V: TRBV18; J: TRBJ2-4; size: NA; D: NA; CDR3: CASSPPKAPPKNIQYF; DNA: TGTGCCAGCTCACCCCCGAAAGCACCTCCGAAAAACATTCAGTACTTC
V: TRBV6-2/TRBV6-3; J: TRBJ1-1; size: many; D: NA; CDR3: CASSYAYTEAFF; DNA: TGTGCCAGCAGTTACGCCTACACTGAAGCTTTCTTT
V: TRBV18; J: TRBJ2-7; size: NA; D: NA; CDR3: CASSPSRDGFYEQYF; DNA: TGTGCCAGCTCACCCTCGCGGGACGGTTTCTACGAGCAGTACTTC
V: TRBV7-2; J: TRBJ2-7; size: once; D: NA; CDR3: CASKLKWDGYYEQYF; DNA: TGTGCCAGCAAGCTTAAGTGGGACGGATACTACGAGCAGTACTTC
V: TRBV5-1; J: TRBJ1-1; size: many; D: NA; CDR3: CASSLAVNTEAFF; DNA: TGCGCCAGCAGCTTGGCAGTGAACACTGAAGCTTTCTTT
V: TRBV6-5; J: TRBJ2-7; size: many; D: TRBD1; CDR3: CASSLYRGPYEQYF; DNA: TGTGCCAGCAGTCTGTACAGGGGGCCCTACGAGCAGTACTTC
V: TRBV28; J: TRBJ2-7; size: many; D: NA; CDR3: CASSQGSTYEQYF; DNA: TGTGCCAGCAGCCAGGGCTCAACCTACGAGCAGTACTTC
V: TRBV4-3; J: TRBJ2-4; size: many; D: NA; CDR3: CASSQEWGPRTAKNIQYF; DNA: TGCGCCAGCAGCCAAGAGTGGGGGCCCCGGACGGCCAAAAACATTCAGTACTTC
V: TRBV5-1; J: TRBJ1-1; size: NA; D: NA; CDR3: CASSLTGTPNTEAFF; DNA: TGCGCCAGCAGCTTGACAGGGACCCCGAACACTGAAGCTTTCTTT
V: TRBV20-1; J: TRBJ1-2; size: many; D: TRBD1; CDR3: CSRRDRVNYGYTF; DNA: TGCAGCCGGAGGGACAGAGTTAACTATGGCTACACCTTC
V: TRBV2; J: TRBJ1-5; size: many; D: NA; CDR3: CASRDGPDQPQHF; DNA: TGTGCCAGCCGGGATGGCCCCGATCAGCCCCAGCATTTT
V: TRBV3-1; J: TRBJ2-2; size: many; D: NA; CDR3: CASSPRVNTGELFF; DNA: TGTGCCAGCAGCCCCCGGGTAAACACCGGGGAGCTGTTTTTT
V: TRBV19; J: TRBJ1-5; size: many; D: NA; CDR3: CASSINRDWYQPQHF; DNA: TGTGCCAGTAGTATTAACAGGGACTGGTATCAGCCCCAGCATTTT
V: TRBV7-2; J: TRBJ2-5; size: many; D: TRBD1; CDR3: CASSSMGQGWQETQYF; DNA: TGTGCCAGCAGCTCCATGGGACAGGGATGGCAAGAGACCCAGTACTTC
V: TRBV30; J: TRBJ2-1; size: many; D: TRBD2; CDR3: CAWSPIGLAGNEQFF; DNA: TGTGCCTGGAGTCCTATAGGGCTAGCGGGAAATGAGCAGTTCTTC
V: TRBV3-1; J: TRBJ1-5; size: few; D: NA; CDR3: CASSQDRDGNQPQHF; DNA: TGTGCCAGCAGCCAAGACAGGGATGGTAATCAGCCCCAGCATTTT
V: TRBV7-9; J: TRBJ2-7; size: many; D: NA; CDR3: CASSLAGTQAYEQYF; DNA: TGTGCCAGCAGCTTGGCCGGGACACAAGCTTACGAGCAGTACTTC
V: TRBV12-3/TRBV12-4; J: TRBJ2-5; size: many; D: NA; CDR3: CASRSRAQETQYF; DNA: TGTGCCAGCAGATCCCGGGCCCAAGAGACCCAGTACTTC